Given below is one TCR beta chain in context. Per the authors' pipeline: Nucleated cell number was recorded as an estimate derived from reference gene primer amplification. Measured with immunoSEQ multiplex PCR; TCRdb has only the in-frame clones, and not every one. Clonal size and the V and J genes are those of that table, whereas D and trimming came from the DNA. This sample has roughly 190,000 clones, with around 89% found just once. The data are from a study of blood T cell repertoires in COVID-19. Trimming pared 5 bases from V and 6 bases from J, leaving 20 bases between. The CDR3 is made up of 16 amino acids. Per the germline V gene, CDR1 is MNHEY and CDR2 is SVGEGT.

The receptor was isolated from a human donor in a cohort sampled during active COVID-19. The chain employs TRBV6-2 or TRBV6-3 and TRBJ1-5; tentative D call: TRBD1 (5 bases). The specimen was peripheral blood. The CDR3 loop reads CASSTQPNQGSQPQHF. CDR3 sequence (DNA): TGTGCCAGCAGTACGCAACCCAATCAGGGCTCTCAGCCCCAGCATTTT.